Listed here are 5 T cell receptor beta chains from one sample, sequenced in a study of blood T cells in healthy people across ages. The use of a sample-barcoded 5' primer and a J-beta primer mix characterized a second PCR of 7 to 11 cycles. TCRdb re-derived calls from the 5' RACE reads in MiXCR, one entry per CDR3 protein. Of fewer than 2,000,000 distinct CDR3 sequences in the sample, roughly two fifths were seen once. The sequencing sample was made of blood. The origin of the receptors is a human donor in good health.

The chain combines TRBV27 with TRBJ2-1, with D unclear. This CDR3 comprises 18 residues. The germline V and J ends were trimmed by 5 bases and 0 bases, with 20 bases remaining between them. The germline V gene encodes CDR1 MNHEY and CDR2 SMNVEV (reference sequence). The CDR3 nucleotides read TGTGCCAGCAGTCCCCCCGGTCTGACGCACAGCTCCTACAATGAGCAGTTCTTC. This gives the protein CASSPPGLTHSSYNEQFF.

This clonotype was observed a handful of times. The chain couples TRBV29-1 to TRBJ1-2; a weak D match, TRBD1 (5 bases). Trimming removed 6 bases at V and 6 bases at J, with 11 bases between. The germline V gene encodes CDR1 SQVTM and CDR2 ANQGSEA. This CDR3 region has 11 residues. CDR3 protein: CSVLDTDGYTF. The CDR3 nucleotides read TGCAGCGTCCTGGACACCGATGGCTACACCTTC. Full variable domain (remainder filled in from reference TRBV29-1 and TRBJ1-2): SAVISQKPSRDICQRGTSLTIQCQVDSQVTMMFWYRQQPGQSLTLIATANQGSEATYESGFVIDKFPISRPNLTFSTLTVSNMSPEDSSIYLCSVLDTDGYTFGSGTRLTVV.

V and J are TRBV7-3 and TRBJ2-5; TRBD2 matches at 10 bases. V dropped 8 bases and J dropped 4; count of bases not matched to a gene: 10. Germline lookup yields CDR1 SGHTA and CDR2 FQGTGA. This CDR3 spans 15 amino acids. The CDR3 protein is CASGSSGGIRETQYF. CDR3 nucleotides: TGTGCCAGCGGGAGTAGCGGGGGGATAAGAGAGACCCAGTACTTC.

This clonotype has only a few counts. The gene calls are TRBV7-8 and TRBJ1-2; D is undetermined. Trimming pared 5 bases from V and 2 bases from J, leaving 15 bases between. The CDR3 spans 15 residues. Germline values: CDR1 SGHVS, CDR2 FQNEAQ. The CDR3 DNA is TGTGCCAGCAGCCCACGGGGTTGGGTAAACTATGGCTACACCTTC. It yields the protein CASSPRGWVNYGYTF.

The CDR3 nucleotides are TGTGCCAGCAGTGAATATCACTGGGGGGACAATCAGCCCCAGCATTTT. Protein product: CASSEYHWGDNQPQHF. The V gene is TRBV25-1, the J gene TRBJ1-5, with D possibly matching TRBD1 (5 bases). There are 16 residues in the CDR3. Trimming stripped 0 bases from V and 3 bases from J, with 12 bases between. The germline gives CDR1 MGHDK, CDR2 SYGVNS.